Below are 24 T cell receptor beta chains sequenced from a single sample in a study of graft-versus-host responses after intestinal transplantation. Assay used: immunoSEQ multiplex PCR; TCRdb lists only in-frame clones, some missing. The table shows 90,000 to 120,000 clones, with less than 90% occurring only once. These receptors have no known antigen. Source: unstimulated CD4+ T cells sorted from spleen or lymph node cells, taken before intestinal transplant. The receptors originated from a human donor who received an intestinal transplant.

The chain recombines TRBV11-2 with TRBJ2-5, with D possibly matching TRBD2 (6 bases). The CDR3 covers 13 residues. Germline-derived CDR1 and CDR2 are SGHAT and FQNNGV. V lost 6 bases and J 5 bases, leaving 13 bases between the germline ends. The CDR3 loop reads CASRGLAMETQYF. DNA of the CDR3: TGTGCCAGCAGAGGGCTAGCGATGGAGACCCAGTACTTC.

The chain combines TRBV10-3 with TRBJ2-5; 9 nucleotides line up with TRBD1. V was clipped by 6 bases and J by 4 bases; unmatched bases: 9. Germline assignment: CDR1 ENHRY and CDR2 SYGVKD. This CDR3 spans 15 amino acids. CDR3 region: CAISAGQGIGETQYF. The CDR3 bases are TGTGCCATCAGCGCCGGACAGGGGATTGGAGAGACCCAGTACTTC.

The V call is TRBV5-1, the J call TRBJ2-5, with D perhaps assigned TRBD1 or TRBD2 (5 bases each). The V gene lost 5 bases and the J gene lost 3 bases, with 14 bases spanning the gap. The length of the CDR3 is 14 residues. In germline, CDR1 is SGHRS, CDR2 YFSETQ. The CDR3: CASREGSPEETQYF. CDR3 nucleotides: TGCGCCAGCAGAGAGGGGTCTCCCGAAGAGACCCAGTACTTC.

V is TRBV18 and J is TRBJ1-1; the D gene is possibly TRBD1 (5 bases). V was cut by 3 bases and J by 4 bases, with 9 bases left in between. Germline V gene data show CDR1 as KGHSH and CDR2 as LQKENI. The CDR3 is 13 amino acids. CDR3 in amino acids: CASSPQGATEAFF. The CDR3 region has the DNA TGTGCCAGCTCACCGCAGGGAGCCACTGAAGCTTTCTTT. The variable domain in full, with the rest retrieved from reference TRBV18 and TRBJ1-1, is NAGVMQNPRHLVRRRGQEARLRCSPMKGHSHVYWYRQLPEEGLKFMVYLQKENIIDESGMPKERFSAEFPKEGPSILRIQQVVRGDSAAYFCASSPQGATEAFFGQGTRLTVV.

The chain couples TRBV6-8 to TRBJ2-3; TRBD2 aligns across 9 bases. The V gene's germline CDR1 is MNHGY and CDR2 SAAAGT. The CDR3 extends over 16 amino acids. Trimming took 5 bases from V and 3 from J; bases not matched to a gene: 9. The CDR3 region is CASSIAGSGRTDTQYF. The CDR3 nucleotides are TGTGCCAGCAGTATAGCTGGTAGCGGGAGAACAGATACGCAGTATTTT.

The chain combines TRBV28 with TRBJ2-7; D not resolved. V was pared by 2 bases and J by 2 bases, with 10 bases between. The CDR3 length is 14 residues. From germline, CDR1 is MDHEN and CDR2 SYDVKM. Here the CDR3 DNA reads TGTGCCAGCAGTTTAGGTCACCCCGCCTACGAGCAGTACTTC. Its protein product is CASSLGHPAYEQYF.

CDR3 residues: CASSLKGETQVTEAFF. The CDR3 DNA reads as TGTGCCAGCAGCTTGAAGGGGGAAACTCAAGTCACTGAAGCTTTCTTT. The chain is built from TRBV5-6 and TRBJ1-1; possible D gene TRBD1, 6 bases. The germline V gene encodes CDR1 SGHDT and CDR2 YYEEEE. The CDR3 sequence is 16 residues long. The V end was cut by 1 base, the J end by 4 bases, with 17 bases between.

The chain combines TRBV5-1 with TRBJ1-1; D not certain. The V and J ends lost 4 bases and 7 bases respectively, with 14 bases between them. CDR1 is SGHRS, CDR2 YFSETQ, per germline. The CDR3 has 13 amino acids. The CDR3 reads CASSPIPTGEAFF. CDR3 DNA sequence: TGCGCCAGCAGCCCAATCCCGACGGGTGAAGCTTTCTTT.

The CDR3 DNA is TGTGCCAGCAGTGAAGACAGTTCGGCGAGGGGTTCACCCCTCCACTTT. This sequence encodes CASSEDSSARGSPLHF. The chain joins TRBV2 to TRBJ1-6; tentatively, D is TRBD1 (5 bases). V shed 1 base and J shed 9 bases, with 16 bases lying between them. CDR3 size: 16 residues. The germline V gene encodes CDR1 SNHLY and CDR2 FYNNEI.

The chain carries TRBV12-5 and TRBJ1-1, with D maybe TRBD1 (6 bases). The germline V and J ends were trimmed by 9 bases and 0 bases, with 8 bases remaining between them. This CDR3 region has 12 residues. Germline-derived CDR1 and CDR2 are LGHNT and FRNRAP. CDR3 in amino acids: CASQGLNTEAFF. The CDR3 nucleotides are TGTGCTAGCCAGGGGTTGAACACTGAAGCTTTCTTT. Based on the CDR3 plus reference TRBV12-5 and TRBJ1-1, the full variable domain is DARVTQTPRHKVTEMGQEVTMRCQPILGHNTVFWYRQTMMQGLELLAYFRNRAPLDDSGMPKDRFSAEMPDATLATLKIQPSEPRDSAVYFCASQGLNTEAFFGQGTRLTVV.

The V gene is TRBV25-1, the J gene TRBJ2-7, with TRBD2 identical over 10 bases. Trimming removed 1 base from V and 4 bases from J; junction bases left unmatched: 7. Germline loops: CDR1 MGHDK, CDR2 SYGVNS. CDR3 length: 16 residues. This CDR3 reads CASSEFELLAGYEQYF. The CDR3 DNA reads TGTGCCAGCAGTGAATTCGAGTTACTAGCGGGATACGAGCAGTACTTC.

This clone appeared a few times. The chain links TRBV13 to TRBJ2-7; 8 bases line up with TRBD2. V shed 0 bases and J 2 bases; nucleotides not matched to a gene: 6. The CDR3 covers 16 residues. Germline V CDR1 and CDR2: PRHDT, FYEKMQ (reference sequence). As DNA, the CDR3 is TGTGCCAGCAGCTTAGGCCCGCGGGGGGCTGCCTACGAGCAGTACTTC. This gives the protein CASSLGPRGAAYEQYF.

This chain joins TRBV5-1 and TRBJ1-3; unclear D gene. The V end was cut by 0 bases, the J end by 0 bases, with 4 bases between. The CDR3 spans 14 residues. Germline-derived CDR1 and CDR2 are SGHRS and YFSETQ. This CDR3 is CASSLGVSGNTIYF. For the CDR3, the DNA is TGCGCCAGCAGCTTGGGCGTCTCTGGAAACACCATATATTTT.

V gene TRBV9 combines with J gene TRBJ1-1; unclear D gene. The germline V and J ends were trimmed by 0 bases and 0 bases, with 6 bases remaining between them. The CDR3 extends over 14 amino acids. Germline V gives CDR1 SGDLS, CDR2 YYNGEE. The CDR3: CASSVVPMNTEAFF. The DNA of the CDR3 is TGTGCCAGCAGCGTAGTTCCGATGAACACTGAAGCTTTCTTT.

The rearrangement links TRBV7-3 to TRBJ2-7; maybe TRBD1 (6 bases). Trimming cost V 5 bases and J 7 bases, with 15 bases left between them. CDR3 length equals 13 residues. The V gene's germline CDR1 is SGHTA and CDR2 FQGTGA. The CDR3 here is CASSLDSSGEQYF. In nucleotides, the CDR3 is TGTGCCAGCAGCCTGGACAGTTCAGGGGAGCAGTACTTC.

This clone was counted a single time. This chain uses TRBV9 with TRBJ1-3, with 7 bases identical to TRBD1. Germline CDR1 SGDLS, CDR2 YYNGEE. The trim removed 2 bases at V and 3 bases at J, leaving 2 bases unmatched. The CDR3 is 14 residues long. The CDR3 sequence is CASSVRDSGNTIYF. As DNA, the CDR3 is TGTGCCAGCAGCGTCCGGGACAGTGGAAACACCATATATTTT. The complete variable domain, with remaining parts taken from reference TRBV9 and TRBJ1-3, reads DSGVTQTPKHLITATGQRVTLRCSPRSGDLSVYWYQQSLDQGLQFLIQYYNGEERAKGNILERFSAQQFPDLHSELNLSSLELGDSALYFCASSVRDSGNTIYFGEGSWLTVV.

The gene calls are TRBV6-6 and TRBJ1-5; D gene ambiguous. There are 14 residues in the CDR3. In germline, CDR1 is MNHNY, CDR2 SVGAGI (reference sequence). V was shortened by 0 bases and J by 6 bases, with 9 bases between the two germline ends. CDR3 region: CASSYSGEGQPQHF. DNA of the CDR3: TGTGCCAGCAGTTACTCCGGGGAAGGTCAGCCCCAGCATTTT.

The J gene is TRBJ2-7, the V gene TRBV28; D remains ambiguous. Germline lookup yields CDR1 MDHEN and CDR2 SYDVKM. Trimming took off 5 bases at V and 1 base at J, with 15 bases between the two ends. There are 15 residues in the CDR3. This chain's CDR3 is CASSTILRQSYEQYF. In DNA, the CDR3 is TGTGCCAGCAGTACCATACTACGGCAGTCCTACGAGCAGTACTTC. The full variable domain, rest sourced from reference TRBV28 and TRBJ2-7, is DVKVTQSSRYLVKRTGEKVFLECVQDMDHENMFWYRQDPGLGLRLIYFSYDVKMKEKGDIPEGYSVSREKKERFSLILESASTNQTSMYLCASSTILRQSYEQYFGPGTRLTVT.

The J gene is TRBJ2-1, the V gene TRBV20-1, with unresolved D. The CDR3 is 11 amino acids. The germline V gene encodes CDR1 DFQATT and CDR2 SNEGSKA (reference sequence). Trimming pared 3 bases from V and 9 bases from J, leaving 9 bases between. In DNA form, the CDR3 reads TGCAGTGCTAGGATTTGGGTTGAGCAGTTCTTC. Protein product: CSARIWVEQFF.

The rearrangement uses TRBV6-5 and TRBJ2-5; a weak D match, TRBD2 (6 bases). Germline-derived CDR1 and CDR2 are MNHEY and SVGAGI. The CDR3 totals 13 residues. V shed 6 bases and J shed 3 bases, with 11 bases lying between them. The CDR3 DNA reads as TGTGCCAGCAGGTTAGCGGCGAAAGAGACCCAGTACTTC. Residues: CASRLAAKETQYF.

The chain links TRBV6-5 to TRBJ1-2, with D unresolved. This CDR3 contains 13 residues. Trimming removed 2 bases from V and 5 bases from J, with 9 bases in between. Germline CDR1 reads MNHEY; CDR2 reads SVGAGI. This CDR3 reads CASSYDGLYGYTF. In nucleotides, the CDR3 is TGTGCCAGCAGTTACGACGGACTATATGGCTACACCTTC.

The V call is TRBV19, the J call TRBJ1-1, with 8 bases lining up with TRBD1. Germline CDR1 and CDR2: LNHDA and SQIVND (reference sequence). The V gene end was trimmed by 9 bases and the J gene end by 1 base; junction bases not matched to a gene: 4. The CDR3 totals 13 residues. In nucleotides, the CDR3 is TGTGCCAGCCGGGACAGGTGGAACACTGAAGCTTTCTTT. Its protein is CASRDRWNTEAFF.

The CDR3 DNA reads TGTGCCAGCAGTGGGACAGGGGCCGGCAAAAACATTCAGTACTTC. It specifies CASSGTGAGKNIQYF. The gene calls are TRBV28 and TRBJ2-4; 10 bases match TRBD1. The germline gives CDR1 MDHEN, CDR2 SYDVKM. The CDR3 is 15 residues long. V lost 5 bases, J lost 3 bases, and 4 bases stayed unmatched.

The rearrangement uses TRBV9 and TRBJ1-3; D is perhaps TRBD1 (6 bases). The CDR3 has 15 residues. Germline CDR1 SGDLS, CDR2 YYNGEE. V was shortened by 5 bases and J by 6 bases, with 18 bases between the two germline ends. The CDR3 reads CASSTMGGSKNTIYF. In DNA form, the CDR3 reads TGTGCCAGCAGTACTATGGGGGGCTCCAAAAACACCATATATTTT.